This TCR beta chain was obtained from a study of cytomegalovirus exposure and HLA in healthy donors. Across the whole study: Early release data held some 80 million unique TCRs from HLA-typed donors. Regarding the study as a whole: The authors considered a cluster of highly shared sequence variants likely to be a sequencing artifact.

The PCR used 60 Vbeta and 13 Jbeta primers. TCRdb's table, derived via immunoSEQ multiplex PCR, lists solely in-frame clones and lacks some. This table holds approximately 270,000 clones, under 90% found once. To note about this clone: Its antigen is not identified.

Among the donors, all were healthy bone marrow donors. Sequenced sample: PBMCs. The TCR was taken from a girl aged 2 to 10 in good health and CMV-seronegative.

CDR3 bases: TGCTCTTCTACAGGGCCAAGCTCCTACAATGAGCAGTTCTTC. Encoded protein: CSSTGPSSYNEQFF. V gene TRBV29-1 combines with J gene TRBJ2-1; the D gene is possibly TRBD1 (6 bases). Germline V CDR1 and CDR2: SQVTM, ANQGSEA. This CDR3 spans 14 amino acids.